The clone carrying this T cell receptor beta chain was picked up many times. Its specificity is not known. This sample is part of a study of post-analysis software for immune sequencing data. Findings of the study overall: Significantly lower normalized Chao1 diversity was seen in multiple sclerosis patients than in controls. TRBV5-6, TRBV5-1 and TRBV20-1 belonged to a set of roughly five TRBV segments that were more frequent in patients than controls.

J lost 13 bases, V lost 6 bases, and 16 bases had no gene match. The CDR3 is made up of 16 amino acids. Researchers reported that TCR beta cDNA libraries carried unique molecular identifiers. TCRdb re-called the PCR reads with MiXCR, one entry per CDR3 protein. The profile shows over 150,000 distinct CDR3 sequences, 25% to 35% of them singletons. The chain couples TRBV12-3 or TRBV12-4 to TRBJ2-4; 12 positions match TRBD1. The receptor was isolated from a girl aged 5-17 years with multiple sclerosis. Sequencing was carried out using blood. The CDR3, as DNA: TGTGCCAGCAGCCTAAGACCGGGACAGGGGGCGCGGGAGCAGTACTTC. Translation gives CASSLRPGQGAREQYF.